This T cell receptor beta chain stems from a study of T cell responses to AZD1222 COVID-19 vaccine. Study-wide results and limits: The CD4 TCRs associated with vaccination extended across spike and predominated at 160-218 and 743-854.

Points on this clone: What it recognizes is unknown.

This CDR3 contains 15 residues. V lost 3 bases, J lost 0 bases, and 3 bases stayed unmatched. Germline V lookup: CDR1 MGHDK, CDR2 SYGVNS. Repertoires were generated with immunoSEQ multiplex PCR, while TCRdb's copy carries only in-frame clones and drops some. This sample has around 140,000 clones, with around 92% found just once. The chain carries TRBV25-1 and TRBJ2-7; 9 bases are shared with TRBD1. Sequencing was performed on peripheral blood, taken after recovery from COVID-19. This sequence was found in an adult who had recovered from COVID-19. The CDR3 bases are TGTGCCAGCAGTGATGGACAGGGGATCTCCTACGAGCAGTACTTC. Protein: CASSDGQGISYEQYF.